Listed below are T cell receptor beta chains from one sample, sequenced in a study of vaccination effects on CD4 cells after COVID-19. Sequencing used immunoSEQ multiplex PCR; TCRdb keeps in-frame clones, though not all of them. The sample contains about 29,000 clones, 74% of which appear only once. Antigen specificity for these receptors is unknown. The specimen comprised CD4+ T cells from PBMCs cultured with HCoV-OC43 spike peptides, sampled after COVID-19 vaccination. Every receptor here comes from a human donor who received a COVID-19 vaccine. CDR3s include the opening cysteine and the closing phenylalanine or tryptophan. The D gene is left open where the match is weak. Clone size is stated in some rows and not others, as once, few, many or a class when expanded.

CDR3nt: TGTGCCAGTAGTATTCTCCCCAGCCCAGGGGGCTACGAGCAGTACTTC; CDR3aa: CASSILPSPGGYEQYF; abundance: few; j_gene: TRBJ2-7; v_gene: TRBV19; d_gene: TRBD1
CDR3nt: TGTGCCAGCAGTCTGGTCTTGGCGGGGGGGCGAACCGGGGAGCTGTTTTTT; CDR3aa: CASSLVLAGGRTGELFF; abundance: NA; j_gene: TRBJ2-2; v_gene: TRBV28; d_gene: TRBD2
CDR3nt: TGCGCCAGCAGCTTGAGGCAGGTAGGCGTCTACAATGAGCAGTTCTTC; CDR3aa: CASSLRQVGVYNEQFF; abundance: few; j_gene: TRBJ2-1; v_gene: TRBV5-1; d_gene: NA
CDR3nt: TGTGCCAGCAGCTACAGTGGGGGCACTGAAGCTTTCTTT; CDR3aa: CASSYSGGTEAFF; abundance: NA; j_gene: TRBJ1-1; v_gene: TRBV11-2; d_gene: NA
CDR3nt: TGTGCCAGCTCACCTCGGCTAGCGGGAGTTACAGAGACCCAGTACTTC; CDR3aa: CASSPRLAGVTETQYF; abundance: NA; j_gene: TRBJ2-5; v_gene: TRBV18; d_gene: TRBD2
CDR3nt: TGTGCCAGCAGTTCCTCCGGGACAGGGGCCTATGGCTACACCTTC; CDR3aa: CASSSSGTGAYGYTF; abundance: NA; j_gene: TRBJ1-2; v_gene: TRBV6-2/TRBV6-3; d_gene: TRBD1
CDR3nt: TGTGCCAGCAGCTTAATAGCTAGCTTCGATGAGCAGTTCTTC; CDR3aa: CASSLIASFDEQFF; abundance: NA; j_gene: TRBJ2-1; v_gene: TRBV11-2; d_gene: NA
CDR3nt: TGTGCCAGCCACGGGGGTAGCGGGAGACCCCCCTACGAGCAGTACTTC; CDR3aa: CASHGGSGRPPYEQYF; abundance: NA; j_gene: TRBJ2-7; v_gene: TRBV19; d_gene: TRBD2
CDR3nt: TGTGCCAGCAGTTACCGCCAGGTTGGGGGGAACACTGAAGCTTTCTTT; CDR3aa: CASSYRQVGGNTEAFF; abundance: NA; j_gene: TRBJ1-1; v_gene: TRBV6-5; d_gene: NA
CDR3nt: TGTGCCAGCAGCTTTTTGACTAGCGGGCTTAGCTCCTACAATGAGCAGTTCTTC; CDR3aa: CASSFLTSGLSSYNEQFF; abundance: NA; j_gene: TRBJ2-1; v_gene: TRBV7-8; d_gene: TRBD2
CDR3nt: TGTGCCAGCGCCAAAAACAGGGGCGCCGGGGAGCTGTTTTTT; CDR3aa: CASAKNRGAGELFF; abundance: NA; j_gene: TRBJ2-2; v_gene: TRBV6-4; d_gene: TRBD1
CDR3nt: TGTGCCAGCAGCTTGGTTAACACTGAAGCTTTCTTT; CDR3aa: CASSLVNTEAFF; abundance: NA; j_gene: TRBJ1-1; v_gene: TRBV5-6; d_gene: NA
CDR3nt: TGTGCCAGCCTTCGGGTCGGCCGAAGTGAAGCTTTCTTT; CDR3aa: CASLRVGRSEAFF; abundance: NA; j_gene: TRBJ1-1; v_gene: TRBV6-7; d_gene: NA
CDR3nt: TGCGCCAGCAGCTCGACTAGCGGGGGGGCCGGGTTGGAGACCCAGTACTTC; CDR3aa: CASSSTSGGAGLETQYF; abundance: NA; j_gene: TRBJ2-5; v_gene: TRBV5-1; d_gene: TRBD2
CDR3nt: TGCGCCAGCAGTTGGGGGGACTCGTCCCCTCTCGAGCAGTACTTC; CDR3aa: CASSWGDSSPLEQYF; abundance: NA; j_gene: TRBJ2-7; v_gene: TRBV5-1; d_gene: NA
CDR3nt: TGCGCCAGCAGCCCTCTTATAGGGGGCAGGGCAGATACGCAGTATTTT; CDR3aa: CASSPLIGGRADTQYF; abundance: few; j_gene: TRBJ2-3; v_gene: TRBV5-1; d_gene: TRBD1
CDR3nt: TGCAGTGCTGCACAGGGAAATGAGCAGTTCTTC; CDR3aa: CSAAQGNEQFF; abundance: few; j_gene: TRBJ2-1; v_gene: TRBV20-1; d_gene: NA
CDR3nt: TGTGCCATCAGGCCCCGGGACAGGGTTATCGACGAGCAGTACTTC; CDR3aa: CAIRPRDRVIDEQYF; abundance: NA; j_gene: TRBJ2-7; v_gene: TRBV10-3; d_gene: TRBD1
CDR3nt: TGCAGCGTTGTAGGGGAAACCTCCTACAATGAGCAGTTCTTC; CDR3aa: CSVVGETSYNEQFF; abundance: NA; j_gene: TRBJ2-1; v_gene: TRBV29-1; d_gene: NA
CDR3nt: TGTGCCAGCAGGTACGGGACAGGAAAAGATACGCAGTATTTT; CDR3aa: CASRYGTGKDTQYF; abundance: NA; j_gene: TRBJ2-3; v_gene: TRBV6-2/TRBV6-3; d_gene: TRBD1
CDR3nt: TGTGCTAGTGGTTTGAGGCTAGCGGGGACGTACAATGAGCAGTTCTTC; CDR3aa: CASGLRLAGTYNEQFF; abundance: NA; j_gene: TRBJ2-1; v_gene: TRBV12-5; d_gene: TRBD2
CDR3nt: TGTGCCAGCAGCTTGGATGGGGTAATTAGCCAGCCCCAGCATTTT; CDR3aa: CASSLDGVISQPQHF; abundance: NA; j_gene: TRBJ1-5; v_gene: TRBV5-5; d_gene: NA
CDR3nt: TGCAGTGCTAGGTCGGGGCACGAGCAGTACTTC; CDR3aa: CSARSGHEQYF; abundance: few; j_gene: TRBJ2-7; v_gene: TRBV20-1; d_gene: NA
CDR3nt: TGCGCCAGCAGCTCAGCCCCACAGGGAACAAGCTCTGGGGCCAACGTCCTGACTTTC; CDR3aa: CASSSAPQGTSSGANVLTF; abundance: NA; j_gene: TRBJ2-6; v_gene: TRBV5-1; d_gene: NA
CDR3nt: TGTGCCAGCAGTTACTCGAGCGGGAGTATAAATGAGCAGTTCTTC; CDR3aa: CASSYSSGSINEQFF; abundance: NA; j_gene: TRBJ2-1; v_gene: TRBV6-5; d_gene: TRBD2
CDR3nt: TGTGCCAGCAGTGAAAGGGGGGTGGCCACTGAAGCTTTCTTT; CDR3aa: CASSERGVATEAFF; abundance: few; j_gene: TRBJ1-1; v_gene: TRBV6-1; d_gene: NA
CDR3nt: TGTGCCAGCAGCTTTTACGGGAGGGGAACAGATACGCAGTATTTT; CDR3aa: CASSFYGRGTDTQYF; abundance: once; j_gene: TRBJ2-3; v_gene: TRBV5-4; d_gene: TRBD2